The TCR beta chain described here comes from a study of STAT5B mutations in CD4+ large granular lymphocyte leukemia. Study information: Healthy donors showed HLA-associated enrichment of the CDR3 'QG' motif.

This CDR3 has 15 amino acids. Germline V lookup: CDR1 LNHDA, CDR2 SQIVND (reference sequence). With V trimmed by 3 bases and J by 0 bases, 2 bases remained unmatched. Points from the study as a whole: Patient CD4-sorted repertoires looked more clonal than healthy CD4+ repertoires, even without putative leukemic clones. Top patient clones used TRBV06 genes more often: 8/27 versus 2/35 in controls.

As regards this clone: The target antigen is unknown.

TCRdb's copy holds only in-frame clones and misses some; the assay was immunoSEQ multiplex PCR. The data contain tens of thousands of clones, roughly 79% of them singletons. The sequenced material came from CD4+ T cells from blood buffy coats. The rearrangement uses TRBV19 and TRBJ2-1, with 7 bases lining up with TRBD2. The TCR comes from a human donor in good health. The chain's CDR3 is CASSIQRGSYNEQFF. Here the CDR3 DNA reads TGTGCCAGTAGTATCCAGCGGGGCTCCTACAATGAGCAGTTCTTC.